Listed here are 4 T cell receptor beta chains from one sample, sequenced in a study of graft-versus-host responses after intestinal transplantation. The protocol was immunoSEQ multiplex PCR, while the TCRdb copy is restricted to in-frame clones and leaves out a portion. The repertoire holds about 35,000 clones, 93% seen once, with roughly a fifth in the top ten. Their recognized antigens are unknown. The sequences come from unstimulated CD8+ T cells sorted from spleen or lymph node cells, collected before transplant. Receptor source: a human donor who was the organ donor for an intestinal transplant.

This chain joins TRBV5-1 and TRBJ2-3; D is unclear. CDR3 length equals 15 residues. V was clipped by 0 bases and J by 4 bases, with 12 bases between them. The germline CDR1 and CDR2 sequences are SGHRS and YFSETQ. The CDR3 DNA sequence: TGCGCCAGCAGCTTGGGACCCCCCGTTGCAGATACGCAGTATTTT. Its translation is CASSLGPPVADTQYF.

The chain combines TRBV11-1 with TRBJ2-7; perhaps D is TRBD1 or TRBD2 (5 bases each). V was clipped by 1 base and J by 4 bases, with 14 bases between them. From germline, CDR1 is SGHAT and CDR2 FQDESV (reference sequence). The CDR3 length is 15 residues. The CDR3 sequence: CASSLEGSLIYEQYF. The CDR3 nucleotides are TGTGCCAGCAGCTTAGAGGGGAGCTTGATTTACGAGCAGTACTTC.

In its sample, this clone was seen a few times. This rearrangement joins TRBV6-1 to TRBJ2-1, with D possibly matching TRBD1 (5 bases). Deletions cut 1 base from V and 3 bases from J, with 10 bases between. The germline gives CDR1 MNHNS, CDR2 SASEGT. CDR3 length equals 15 residues. This CDR3 reads CASSEEWTLYNEQFF. CDR3 DNA: TGTGCCAGCAGTGAAGAGTGGACACTCTACAATGAGCAGTTCTTC.

This chain joins TRBV9 and TRBJ1-5, with 10 bases that match TRBD1. Trimming took 0 bases from V and 3 from J; bases not matched to a gene: 6. CDR1 is SGDLS, CDR2 YYNGEE, per germline. CDR3 length equals 17 residues. CDR3 amino acids: CASSVVLDRGNNQPQHF. In nucleotides, the CDR3 is TGTGCCAGCAGCGTAGTTTTGGACAGGGGGAACAATCAGCCCCAGCATTTT.